This T cell receptor (beta chain) was found in a study of shared clonotypes between healthy human individuals. Terminally differentiated effector memory CD45RA+ cells were left out of the naive CD8 fraction, which was CD45RO-negative and positively selected for CCR7. Study outcomes and limitations: In the sorted subsets, rarefaction showed sequencing was incomplete despite large depth. Some clonotypes were shared by all four sorted-subset donors, while others were not shared. The non-shared ones had lower generation probabilities than the shared ones.

Comment on this clone: Its antigen is unknown.

The CDR3 is made up of 13 amino acids. Between the trimmed V and J ends, which lost 2 bases and 10 bases, there was a span of 12 bases. Germline CDR1 reads MNHEY; CDR2 reads SMNVEV (reference sequence). Researchers divided each subset's genomic DNA evenly across several immunoSEQ plates. The assay was immunoSEQ multiplex PCR, and TCRdb's table has in-frame clones only and misses some. The repertoire holds 660,000 or so clones, 96% seen once, with about 0.12% in the top ten. The receptor's source is a woman between 25 and 40 years old in good health. The V gene is TRBV27, the J gene TRBJ2-1; possible D gene TRBD1, 5 bases. Sequencing was performed on naive CD8+ T cells sorted from blood. The DNA of the CDR3 is TGTGCCAGCAGTTTAAGTGTGAAGGGGGAGCAGTTCTTC. Its protein product is CASSLSVKGEQFF.